This entry lists 10 T cell receptor beta chains sequenced from one sample in a study of shared clonotypes between healthy human individuals. Some clones are missing from TCRdb's copy, which holds only in-frame ones; the method was immunoSEQ multiplex PCR. The sample gives hundreds of thousands of clones, roughly 83% of which show up once; less than 15% is in the top ten. The sequenced material came from PBMCs. The source of these receptors is a woman in her thirties or forties in good health. Some clones in this sample may be carry-over from other donors' samples.

The rearrangement joins TRBV15 to TRBJ2-7; D is ambiguous. Germline CDR1 LNHNV, CDR2 YYDKDF (reference sequence). The CDR3 is 16 amino acids. The V end lost 2 bases, the J end lost 1 base, and 15 bases lay between the germline ends. The DNA for the CDR3 is TGTGCCACCAGCAGACATATGACACCACGATCCTACGAGCAGTACTTC. Translated: CATSRHMTPRSYEQYF.

This clone was seen only once. The chain employs TRBV5-4 and TRBJ2-3; 8 nucleotides align to TRBD2. The germline CDR1 and CDR2 sequences are SGHNT and YYREEE (reference sequence). The CDR3 contains 14 residues. J gave up 5 bases and V 3 bases, and 5 bases lay outside the gene matches. CDR3 region: CASSSGLAQDTQYF. The DNA for the CDR3 is TGTGCCAGCAGCTCAGGACTAGCTCAAGATACGCAGTATTTT.

The V and J genes are TRBV6-5 and TRBJ2-2; perhaps TRBD1 as D (5 bases). V was pared by 2 bases and J by 4 bases, with 11 bases between. Germline V lookup: CDR1 MNHEY, CDR2 SVGAGI. The CDR3 is 15 amino acids. DNA for the CDR3: TGTGCCAGCAGTTACCCAGGGTTCGGCACCGGGGAGCTGTTTTTT. Protein product: CASSYPGFGTGELFF.

The DNA of the CDR3 is TGTGCCAGCACCACAGGGACTAGCGGCCAAGAGACCCAGTACTTC. It codes for CASTTGTSGQETQYF. This chain joins TRBV7-2 and TRBJ2-5; 11 bases fit TRBD2. V was pared by 7 bases and J by 1 base, with 5 bases of the junction left unmatched. CDR1 is SGHTA and CDR2 is FQGNSA in the germline V gene. This CDR3 contains 15 residues.

The sample holds a few counts of this clone. The genes are TRBV10-3 and TRBJ2-7; either TRBD1 or TRBD2 may fit D (6 bases each). CDR1 is ENHRY, CDR2 SYGVKD, per germline. There are 16 residues in the CDR3. The ends were cut back, 7 bases at V and 1 base at J, with 20 bases in the middle. The CDR3 nucleotides are TGTGCCATCAAAGAAGGTAAGGAGGGGGGATCCTACGAGCAGTACTTC. As protein: CAIKEGKEGGSYEQYF.

The V call is TRBV7-2, the J call TRBJ2-7; D assignment may be TRBD1 or TRBD2 (5 bases each). This CDR3 has 12 amino acids. Trimming pared 5 bases from V and 9 bases from J, leaving 14 bases between. Per germline, CDR1 SGHTA and CDR2 FQGNSA. This chain's CDR3 is CASSRDHRGQYF. The CDR3 nucleotides read TGTGCCAGCAGCCGGGACCATCGGGGGCAGTACTTC.

V and J are TRBV28 and TRBJ2-7; 13 nucleotides line up with TRBD2. Losses at the gene ends were 4 bases for V and 6 bases for J; bases not matched to a gene: 12. Germline V CDR1 and CDR2: MDHEN, SYDVKM. This CDR3 is 17 amino acids long. CDR3 in amino acids: CASSSSQWTSGRSEQYF. DNA for the CDR3: TGTGCCAGCAGTTCCTCTCAATGGACTAGCGGGAGAAGCGAGCAGTACTTC.

The rearrangement joins TRBV19 to TRBJ2-7; 7 positions match TRBD1. In germline, CDR1 is LNHDA, CDR2 SQIVND (reference sequence). V lost 9 bases and J lost 3; bases outside the gene matches: 14. CDR3 length: 15 residues. The CDR3 is CASQSGGDGGYEQYF. The CDR3 bases are TGTGCCAGCCAGTCAGGGGGTGACGGAGGCTACGAGCAGTACTTC. The variable domain in full, completed from reference TRBV19 and TRBJ2-7, reads DGGITQSPKYLFRKEGQNVTLSCEQNLNHDAMYWYRQDPGQGLRLIYYSQIVNDFQKGDIAEGYSVSREKKESFPLTVTSAQKNPTAFYLCASQSGGDGGYEQYFGPGTRLTVT.

The V gene is TRBV9, the J gene TRBJ2-1, with 7 bases that match TRBD1. J lost 15 bases, V lost 4 bases, and 10 bases had no gene match. The CDR3 length is 12 residues. Germline CDR1 SGDLS, CDR2 YYNGEE. The DNA for the CDR3 is TGTGCCAGCAGCCCCGTTGACAGGGAACCGTTCTTC. This encodes CASSPVDREPFF.

This chain uses TRBV9 with TRBJ2-1; 7 bases match TRBD1. In germline, CDR1 is SGDLS, CDR2 YYNGEE. The V and J ends lost 3 bases and 15 bases, in that order; junction bases with no gene match: 15. The CDR3 is 14 residues long. In nucleotides, the CDR3 is TGTGCCAGCAGCGGCGGCTCCATACAGGGACAGCGGTTCTTC. Translating it yields CASSGGSIQGQRFF.